A single sample gave rise to the 18 T cell receptor beta chains below, sequenced in a study of CD8 T cells in ankylosing spondylitis. General study results and limits: Made up of about eight highly homologous variants, a TCR beta motif appeared characteristic of ankylosing spondylitis blood.

These receptors have no identified antigens. TCRdb fed the 5' RACE reads into MiXCR, producing one record per CDR3 protein. The table records more than 600,000 distinct CDR3 sequences, 15% to 20% of them present only once. Sample: blood, either unsorted or a sorted T cell fraction (not recorded which). These receptors were taken from a male donor with ankylosing spondylitis.

The chain is built from TRBV30 and TRBJ2-5; the D is unclear. Trimming pared 0 bases from V and 3 bases from J, leaving 11 bases between. The germline V gene encodes CDR1 GTSNPN and CDR2 SVGIG (reference sequence). This CDR3 contains 14 residues. CDR3 sequence reads: CAWSVSRAEETQYF. CDR3 in DNA: TGTGCCTGGAGTGTTAGCAGAGCCGAAGAGACCCAGTACTTC.

In its sample, this clonotype was seen a few times. The chain employs TRBV27 and TRBJ2-7, with D uncertain. Trimming left V 6 bases short and J 4 bases short, with 13 bases between. The length of the CDR3 is 13 residues. Per the germline V gene, CDR1 is MNHEY and CDR2 is SMNVEV (reference sequence). Here the CDR3 DNA reads TGTGCCAGCAGCGTAGGGTTGGGATACGAGCAGTACTTC. It specifies CASSVGLGYEQYF.

The V gene is TRBV6-5, the J gene TRBJ2-3; TRBD2 aligns across 8 bases. In germline, CDR1 is MNHEY, CDR2 SVGAGI. J lost 7 bases, V lost 6 bases, and 3 bases had no gene match. The CDR3 covers 12 residues. The CDR3 DNA is TGTGCCAGCAGCACTAGCGGTTATACGCAGTATTTT. Encoded protein: CASSTSGYTQYF.

V gene TRBV12-3 or TRBV12-4 combines with J gene TRBJ2-7; 14 bases fit TRBD2. V was clipped by 7 bases and J by 4 bases; unmatched bases: 6. CDR3 length: 15 residues. In DNA, the CDR3 is TGTGCCAGCAAAAGCGGGACTAGCGGGGGTTACGAGCAGTACTTC. It yields the protein CASKSGTSGGYEQYF.

The chain has TRBV5-1 and TRBJ2-7; D possibly matches TRBD1 or TRBD2 (5 bases each). Germline V gene data show CDR1 as SGHRS and CDR2 as YFSETQ. Trimming stripped 7 bases from V and 2 bases from J, with 10 bases between. This CDR3 region has 12 residues. The CDR3: CASRDGPYEQYF. DNA of the CDR3: TGCGCCAGCCGGGACGGACCCTACGAGCAGTACTTC.

This clonotype has just a few counts. The chain is built from TRBV7-6 and TRBJ2-4, with D possibly being TRBD2 (6 bases). Germline assignment: CDR1 SGHVS and CDR2 FNYEAQ. V was cut by 2 bases and J by 0 bases, with 14 bases left in between. The CDR3 spans 17 residues. CDR3 sequence (DNA): TGTGCCAGCAGCTTATCCGGGAGACACCTAGCCAAAAACATTCAGTACTTC. It translates to CASSLSGRHLAKNIQYF.

This clonotype was observed at least ten times. The junction and the germline gene differ at one end; a read error may be behind it. The chain has TRBV7-2 and TRBJ1-5, with 7 positions matching TRBD1. The CDR3 is 15 amino acids. Germline loops: CDR1 SGHTA, CDR2 FQGNSA. The chain's CDR3 is CASSLDGQGNQPQHF. DNA for the CDR3: TGTGCCAGCAGTTTAGATGGACAGGGCAATCAGCCCCAGCATTTT. The full variable domain, with the rest looked up from reference TRBV7-2 and TRBJ1-5, is GAGVSQSPSNKVTEKGKDVELRCDPISGHTALYWYRQSLGQGLEFLIYFQGNSAPDKSGLPSDRFSAERTGGSVSTLTIQRTQQEDSAVYLCASSLDGQGNQPQHFGDGTRLSIL.

The chain uses TRBV20-1 and TRBJ1-3; D is unresolved. The germline gives CDR1 DFQATT, CDR2 SNEGSKA (reference sequence). The CDR3 is 15 amino acids. Between the trimmed V and J ends, which lost 0 bases and 0 bases, there was a span of 9 bases. The CDR3 region has the DNA TGCAGTGCTAGAGAGTCCATCAACTCTGGAAACACCATATATTTT. Translated: CSARESINSGNTIYF.

This clonotype was detected many times. The J gene is TRBJ1-2, the V gene TRBV20-1; perhaps TRBD1 as D (5 bases). The germline CDR1 and CDR2 sequences are DFQATT and SNEGSKA (reference sequence). V shed 5 bases and J shed 6 bases, with 16 bases lying between them. The CDR3 length is 13 residues. CDR3 nucleotide sequence: TGCAGTGCTGTTGGGGACCGACGGGATGGCTACACCTTC. Translated: CSAVGDRRDGYTF.

The chain has TRBV20-1 and TRBJ2-7; possible D gene TRBD2, 6 bases. This CDR3 has 15 residues. Germline CDR1 is DFQATT and CDR2 is SNEGSKA (reference sequence). Trimming pared 1 base from V and 0 bases from J, leaving 13 bases between. As DNA, the CDR3 is TGCAGTGCTAGAGGGGACTGGCTTAGCTCCTACGAGCAGTACTTC. The encoded protein is CSARGDWLSSYEQYF.

The chain links TRBV28 to TRBJ2-1; 7 nucleotides line up with TRBD2. Germline values: CDR1 MDHEN, CDR2 SYDVKM. The trim removed 5 bases at V and 9 bases at J, leaving 22 bases unmatched. This CDR3 is built from 18 residues. The CDR3 here is CASSGHGSAGVVWREQFF. CDR3 bases: TGTGCCAGCAGTGGTCATGGTAGCGCGGGAGTGGTTTGGCGTGAGCAGTTCTTC.

This chain joins TRBV27 and TRBJ1-1; weak D call: TRBD1 (6 bases). The germline CDR1 and CDR2 sequences are MNHEY and SMNVEV (reference sequence). The V gene lost 0 bases and the J gene lost 1 base, with 12 bases spanning the gap. CDR3 length: 16 amino acids. CDR3 protein: CASSLSGGVKNTEAFF. In DNA, the CDR3 is TGTGCCAGCAGTTTATCGGGGGGCGTAAAGAACACTGAAGCTTTCTTT.

The table lists this clonotype with a few counts. J is TRBJ1-1 and V is TRBV20-1; D is uncertain. This CDR3 region has 15 residues. Per the germline V gene, CDR1 is DFQATT and CDR2 is SNEGSKA (reference sequence). V lost 0 bases and J 1 base, leaving 12 bases between the germline ends. Here the CDR3 reads CSARDPGVGNTEAFF. The CDR3 DNA is TGCAGTGCTAGAGATCCCGGGGTTGGGAACACTGAAGCTTTCTTT.

This clonotype has more than one count but fewer than ten. The chain uses TRBV7-6 and TRBJ2-1; TRBD2 might be the D (5 bases). Trimming removed 5 bases from V and 9 bases from J, with 14 bases in between. CDR1 and CDR2 (germline): SGHVS, FNYEAQ. The CDR3 totals 13 residues. CDR3 sequence reads: CASSPGGFSEQFF. CDR3 bases: TGTGCCAGCAGCCCAGGAGGCTTCTCTGAGCAGTTCTTC.

Only a few counts were recorded for this clonotype. This rearrangement joins TRBV27 to TRBJ2-2; D remains unclear. Germline V gives CDR1 MNHEY, CDR2 SMNVEV (reference sequence). V lost 7 bases to trimming and J lost 5 bases, with 17 bases between them. This CDR3 has 15 amino acids. CDR3 in DNA: TGTGCCAGCACCCACTACTGGACCCGGACCGGGGAGCTGTTTTTT. Amino acids: CASTHYWTRTGELFF.

V is TRBV24-1 and J is TRBJ1-2; D is unresolved. The CDR3 covers 12 residues. V was shortened by 4 bases and J by 1 base, with 3 bases between the two germline ends. Germline CDR1 KGHDR, CDR2 SFDVKD. This CDR3 is CATSEDNYGYTF. In nucleotides, the CDR3 is TGTGCCACCAGTGAGGATAACTATGGCTACACCTTC.

This clonotype was observed a few times. The chain carries TRBV29-1 and TRBJ2-1; 10 bases map to TRBD1. Trimming removed 1 base from V and 2 bases from J; junction bases left unmatched: 14. From germline, CDR1 is SQVTM and CDR2 ANQGSEA. This CDR3 has 19 amino acids. The CDR3 DNA reads TGCAGCGTTGAAGGTATGGAGGAGGGGGACAGGGGAACCTACAATGAGCAGTTCTTC. The encoded protein is CSVEGMEEGDRGTYNEQFF.

This clonotype has ten or more counts. V gene TRBV5-6 combines with J gene TRBJ2-7; 8 nucleotides agree with TRBD1. This CDR3 spans 13 amino acids. CDR1 and CDR2 from the germline V gene are SGHDT and YYEEEE. The junction had 5 bases not matched to a gene; V was cut back by 3 bases and J by 6 bases. CDR3 amino acids: CASSSGTGGEQYF. CDR3 in DNA: TGTGCCAGCAGCTCAGGGACAGGCGGCGAGCAGTACTTC.